One sample yielded the 20 T cell receptor beta chains listed below, sequenced in a study of shared clonotypes between healthy human individuals. Sequencing was performed with immunoSEQ multiplex PCR; in TCRdb, only in-frame clones are kept and a portion is missing. The repertoire includes around 530,000 clones, roughly 79% of them detected once, and 12% sits in the top ten. Specimen: PBMCs. Receptor source: a woman between 40 and 55 years old in good health. Some clones in this sample may be carry-over from other donors' samples.

V usage is TRBV7-6 and J usage is TRBJ1-2; D is perhaps TRBD1 (6 bases). Germline CDR1 SGHVS, CDR2 FNYEAQ. This CDR3 has 15 residues. Trimming left V 1 base short and J 4 bases short, with 13 bases between. CDR3 region: CASSLVGGQGYGYTF. In DNA form, the CDR3 reads TGTGCCAGCAGCTTAGTGGGGGGGCAGGGCTATGGCTACACCTTC.

The chain joins TRBV27 to TRBJ2-7; 7 positions match TRBD2. The CDR3 loop spans 14 amino acids. The germline gives CDR1 MNHEY, CDR2 SMNVEV (reference sequence). Trimming cost V 6 bases and J 6 bases; bases outside gene matches: 11. CDR3 loop: CASRRAGEFGEQYF. CDR3 nucleotide sequence: TGTGCCAGCAGAAGGGCGGGAGAGTTCGGCGAGCAGTACTTC.

The chain has TRBV9 and TRBJ2-1; TRBD2 matches 7 bases. The length of the CDR3 is 14 residues. Per germline, CDR1 SGDLS and CDR2 YYNGEE. V lost 0 bases, J lost 8 bases, and 5 bases stayed unmatched. The CDR3 region is CASSVGGGAYEQFF. In DNA form, the CDR3 reads TGTGCCAGCAGCGTAGGGGGAGGGGCGTATGAGCAGTTCTTC. The full variable domain, completed using reference TRBV9 and TRBJ2-1, is DSGVTQTPKHLITATGQRVTLRCSPRSGDLSVYWYQQSLDQGLQFLIQYYNGEERAKGNILERFSAQQFPDLHSELNLSSLELGDSALYFCASSVGGGAYEQFFGPGTRLTVL.

The chain couples TRBV27 to TRBJ2-3; tentative D call: TRBD1 (5 bases). CDR1 and CDR2 (germline): MNHEY, SMNVEV (reference sequence). The CDR3 runs 14 residues. The V and J ends lost 4 bases and 0 bases respectively, with 8 bases between them. CDR3 loop: CASSWTPSTDTQYF. CDR3 coding DNA: TGTGCCAGCAGTTGGACACCAAGCACAGATACGCAGTATTTT.

The chain links TRBV6-5 to TRBJ2-7; 7 bases fit TRBD2. This CDR3 is built from 14 residues. The germline V gene has CDR1 MNHEY and CDR2 SVGAGI. V lost 6 bases to trimming and J lost 2 bases; unmatched junction nucleotides: 7. CDR3 region: CASRKPGGTYEQYF. DNA of the CDR3: TGTGCCAGCAGAAAACCGGGAGGAACCTACGAGCAGTACTTC.

The gene calls are TRBV11-3 and TRBJ2-1; TRBD1 matches at 7 bases. V lost 3 bases and J lost 7; bases outside the gene matches: 6. From germline, CDR1 is SGHNT and CDR2 YENEEA. This CDR3 is built from 14 residues. As DNA, the CDR3 is TGTGCCAGCAGCTTGTACGGGACAGTTAATGAGCAGTTCTTC. Its translation is CASSLYGTVNEQFF.

The V call is TRBV6-1, the J call TRBJ1-2; 12 bases agree with TRBD1. The CDR3 sequence is 15 residues long. The germline CDR1 and CDR2 sequences are MNHNS and SASEGT. With 7 bases clipped from V and 4 bases from J, the junction kept 7 bases outside the gene matches. CDR3 DNA: TGTGCCAGCACTGCCGGGACAGGGGGCCTCTATGGCTACACCTTC. This codes for CASTAGTGGLYGYTF.

The CDR3 is CASSIFGAGETGELFF. The CDR3 nucleotides are TGTGCCAGTAGTATATTCGGAGCGGGAGAAACCGGGGAGCTGTTTTTT. The chain employs TRBV19 and TRBJ2-2; the match to TRBD2 covers 8 bases. The CDR3 totals 16 residues. Germline V gene lookup returns CDR1 LNHDA and CDR2 SQIVND (reference sequence). V trimming: 2 bases; J trimming: 5 bases; junction bases outside the gene matches: 7. The whole variable domain, remainder taken from reference TRBV19 and TRBJ2-2, is DGGITQSPKYLFRKEGQNVTLSCEQNLNHDAMYWYRQDPGQGLRLIYYSQIVNDFQKGDIAEGYSVSREKKESFPLTVTSAQKNPTAFYLCASSIFGAGETGELFFGEGSRLTVL.

The DNA for the CDR3 is TGTGCCAGCACCGTCGCGACAGTGACAAACTCTGGAAACACCATATATTTT. Its translation is CASTVATVTNSGNTIYF. V usage is TRBV7-9 and J usage is TRBJ1-3; possible D gene TRBD1, 5 bases. This CDR3 spans 17 amino acids. Germline V gene lookup returns CDR1 SEHNR and CDR2 FQNEAQ (reference sequence). The germline V and J ends were trimmed by 7 bases and 0 bases, with 19 bases remaining between them.

In this sample, this clone turned up once. This chain connects TRBV4-2 to TRBJ2-7; D tentatively fits TRBD1 or TRBD2 (6 bases each). This CDR3 region has 15 residues. CDR1 is LGHNA and CDR2 is YNFKEQ in the germline V gene. V shed 4 bases and J shed 3 bases, with 16 bases lying between them. CDR3 sequence reads: CASSRKEEGGYEQYF. CDR3 in DNA: TGTGCCAGCAGCCGAAAGGAGGAGGGGGGCTACGAGCAGTACTTC.

V is TRBV13 and J is TRBJ2-1; 12 positions match TRBD2. Germline-derived CDR1 and CDR2 are PRHDT and FYEKMQ (reference sequence). This CDR3 is built from 15 residues. Trimming cost V 3 bases and J 4 bases; bases outside gene matches: 1. In DNA form, the CDR3 reads TGTGCCAGCAGCTTGACTAGCGGGGGTTACAATGAGCAGTTCTTC. Amino acid sequence: CASSLTSGGYNEQFF.

This chain connects TRBV2 to TRBJ2-7, with D uncertain. This CDR3 contains 12 residues. The V and J ends lost 5 bases and 4 bases respectively, with 9 bases between them. The germline CDR1 and CDR2 sequences are SNHLY and FYNNEI. The CDR3 DNA is TGTGCCAGCAGTCCGCGGTGGTACGAGCAGTACTTC. Protein product: CASSPRWYEQYF.

For this clone: One junction end does not reproduce the germline sequence, and a read error may be involved. This sequence joins TRBV4-2 and TRBJ2-3; D ambiguous. This CDR3 has 15 amino acids. Per the germline V gene, CDR1 is LGHNA and CDR2 is YNFKEQ. CDR3 sequence: CASSQESTATDAQYF. CDR3 bases: TGTGCCAGTAGCCAAGAAAGTACAGCAACAGATGCGCAGTATTTT.

The chain is built from TRBV2 and TRBJ2-3; 7 bases map to TRBD2. V shed 7 bases and J 0 bases; nucleotides not matched to a gene: 7. The CDR3 has 15 amino acids. Germline CDR1 is SNHLY and CDR2 is FYNNEI. CDR3 nucleotides: TGTGCCAGCAACGGGAGGCCGGCTAGCACAGATACGCAGTATTTT. Protein product: CASNGRPASTDTQYF.

In regard to this clone: Only one base separates this from a far larger clonotype, so it likely reflects a read error. The chain combines TRBV7-8 with TRBJ2-1; D gene ambiguous. The CDR3 loop spans 11 amino acids. The V gene's germline CDR1 is SGHVS and CDR2 FQNEAQ. V dropped 5 bases and J dropped 3 bases, with 2 bases sitting between them. CDR3: CASSIYNEQFF. CDR3 bases: TGTGCCAGCAGCATCTACAATGAGCAGTTCTTC.

The chain uses TRBV5-6 and TRBJ2-1; the match to TRBD1 covers 7 bases. The ends lost 6 bases at V and 7 bases at J; junction bases unmatched: 13. The germline gives CDR1 SGHDT, CDR2 YYEEEE. CDR3 length: 15 residues. The CDR3 is CASTISLTGRNEQFF. The CDR3, as DNA: TGTGCCAGCACCATCTCCCTGACAGGGAGAAATGAGCAGTTCTTC.

This sequence joins TRBV6-1 and TRBJ1-1; no firm D call. V was trimmed by 2 bases and J by 3 bases, leaving 7 bases between them. Germline assignment: CDR1 MNHNS and CDR2 SASEGT. The CDR3 has 13 amino acids. CDR3 DNA: TGTGCCAGCAGTGAATTGGGGTACACTGAAGCTTTCTTT. Translated, it gives CASSELGYTEAFF.

The chain carries TRBV30 and TRBJ1-1; no firm D call. Trimming shortened V by 3 bases and J by 1 base, and 9 bases separated the two germline ends. Germline V gene lookup returns CDR1 GTSNPN and CDR2 SVGIG (reference sequence). The length of the CDR3 is 13 residues. The CDR3, as DNA: TGTGCCTGGAGACGCGACCCGAACACTGAAGCTTTCTTT. This translates into CAWRRDPNTEAFF.

V usage is TRBV25-1 and J usage is TRBJ1-1; the D gene is possibly TRBD1 (5 bases). V lost 4 bases to trimming and J lost 6 bases, with 15 bases between them. The germline V gene encodes CDR1 MGHDK and CDR2 SYGVNS. CDR3 length: 14 amino acids. The CDR3 DNA is TGTGCCAGCAGTGCGATCTCAGGGTGGCCTGAAGCTTTCTTT. As protein: CASSAISGWPEAFF.

The chain couples TRBV6-4 to TRBJ2-1, with D perhaps matching TRBD2 (6 bases). There are 14 residues in the CDR3. With 2 bases removed from V and 10 bases from J, the gap between germline ends came to 15 bases. Germline loops: CDR1 MRHNA, CDR2 SNTAGT. The CDR3 nucleotides are TGTGCCAGCAGTGACCGGGAGAATTCAGGGGAGCAGTTCTTC. It translates to CASSDRENSGEQFF.